Sequencing of this TCR beta chain was carried out in a study of blood T cell repertoires in COVID-19. Looking at the study overall: Donors in the United States, Italy and Spain gave samples during acute or convalescent COVID-19.

Clones were sequenced by immunoSEQ multiplex PCR, and TCRdb holds only the in-frame ones, with some missing. This sample has approximately 80,000 clones, with around 88% found just once. The V and J ends lost 7 bases and 0 bases respectively, with 12 bases between them. This CDR3 has 14 residues. Germline values: CDR1 MGHDK, CDR2 SYGVNS. The clonotype comes from a woman at least 80 years old with acute or convalescent COVID-19. Sequencing input: peripheral blood. This rearrangement joins TRBV25-1 to TRBJ1-1, with no clear D. The CDR3 reads CASTRTGMNTEAFF. Here the CDR3 DNA reads TGTGCCAGCACCCGTACGGGGATGAACACTGAAGCTTTCTTT.